Here is one T cell receptor (beta chain) with its context. The record originates from a study of cytomegalovirus exposure and HLA in healthy donors. Clones were sequenced by immunoSEQ multiplex PCR, and TCRdb holds only the in-frame ones, with some missing. The repertoire holds about 190,000 clones, with roughly 80% as singletons. This TCR was sampled from a man aged 18-30 years in good health and CMV-seropositive. The sequencing input was PBMCs.

This CDR3 reads CASSETSGTSQETQYF. Here the CDR3 DNA reads TGTGCCAGCAGTGAAACTAGCGGGACATCCCAAGAGACCCAGTACTTC. The chain joins TRBV6-1 to TRBJ2-5, with 10 bases lining up with TRBD2. V shed 2 bases, J shed 1 base, and the junction held 4 bases outside the gene matches. The CDR3 is 16 amino acids. CDR1 and CDR2 (germline): MNHNS, SASEGT.